The 24 T cell receptor beta chains below all came from one sample that was sequenced in a study of T cell responses to AZD1222 COVID-19 vaccine. This table comes from immunoSEQ multiplex PCR, and its TCRdb copy is limited to in-frame clones, with some not included. The sample carries approximately 210,000 clones, approximately 94% recorded once. This specimen was peripheral blood, taken 28 days after the second dose of the MenACWY control vaccine. The source is an adult who received the MenACWY meningococcal vaccine as a control.

The chain's CDR3 is CASSIRTSGSNDEQFF. DNA of the CDR3: TGTGCCAGTAGTATAAGGACTAGCGGGAGTAATGATGAGCAGTTCTTC. The V call is TRBV19, the J call TRBJ2-1, with 13 bases lining up with TRBD2. This CDR3 contains 16 residues. The J segment lost 8 bases and the V segment lost 2 bases, leaving 6 bases of the junction unmatched. Germline V gives CDR1 LNHDA, CDR2 SQIVND (reference sequence).

This chain links TRBV4-3 with TRBJ1-4, with a possible D match to TRBD1 (6 bases). CDR3 length: 17 amino acids. From germline, CDR1 is LGHNA and CDR2 YSLEER. The V end lost 0 bases, the J end lost 10 bases, and 21 bases lay between the germline ends. CDR3 region: CASSQEAGDIGKGKLFF. DNA of the CDR3: TGCGCCAGCAGCCAAGAGGCGGGGGACATCGGTAAAGGAAAACTGTTTTTT.

The rearrangement joins TRBV7-2 to TRBJ1-5, with D unresolved. The V end lost 4 bases, the J end lost 5 bases, and 9 bases lay between the germline ends. The CDR3 loop spans 13 amino acids. Germline V CDR1 and CDR2: SGHTA, FQGNSA. This chain's CDR3 is CASSSNQDQPQHF. CDR3 sequence (DNA): TGTGCCAGCAGCTCTAATCAGGATCAGCCCCAGCATTTT.

The genes are TRBV29-1 and TRBJ1-2; perhaps TRBD1 as D (5 bases). This CDR3 spans 18 amino acids. Trimming shortened V by 3 bases and J by 8 bases, and 31 bases separated the two germline ends. Germline CDR1 SQVTM, CDR2 ANQGSEA. CDR3 DNA sequence: TGCAGCGTTGACCGTATTCGAAACAGGAGAATCCTATACAGCGGCTACACCTTC. Protein sequence: CSVDRIRNRRILYSGYTF.

Here the CDR3 reads CASSLGGSGANVLTF. The CDR3 coding sequence is TGTGCCAGCAGTTTAGGTGGCTCTGGGGCCAACGTCCTGACTTTC. The chain links TRBV28 to TRBJ2-6; no firm D call. Germline loops: CDR1 MDHEN, CDR2 SYDVKM. This CDR3 is 15 amino acids long. The V end was cut by 2 bases, the J end by 0 bases, with 5 bases between.

The gene calls are TRBV6-5 and TRBJ2-7, with D possibly matching TRBD1 (7 bases). CDR1 is MNHEY, CDR2 SVGAGI, per germline. The CDR3 extends over 12 amino acids. V lost 8 bases and J lost 2, with 10 bases in between. The CDR3 is CASAGQTYEQYF. The CDR3 nucleotides read TGTGCCAGCGCGGGACAGACCTACGAGCAGTACTTC.

The chain is built from TRBV7-9 and TRBJ1-1; TRBD1 is a possible D gene (5 bases). The CDR3 length is 15 residues. CDR1 is SEHNR, CDR2 FQNEAQ, per germline (reference sequence). V was pared by 5 bases and J by 4 bases, with 17 bases between. CDR3 DNA sequence: TGTGCCAGCAGCCCTGCTCAAGGGGCAAGCACTGAAGCTTTCTTT. Amino acids: CASSPAQGASTEAFF.

This sequence joins TRBV28 and TRBJ2-2; TRBD2 aligns across 8 bases. Losses at the gene ends were 8 bases for V and 5 bases for J; bases not matched to a gene: 10. This CDR3 contains 15 residues. The germline CDR1 and CDR2 sequences are MDHEN and SYDVKM. The CDR3 spells CASVPGGARTGELFF. The CDR3 coding sequence is TGTGCCAGCGTTCCCGGGGGGGCGCGGACCGGGGAGCTGTTTTTT.

The rearrangement joins TRBV13 to TRBJ2-5; D possibly corresponds to TRBD1 (6 bases). Germline V gene lookup returns CDR1 PRHDT and CDR2 FYEKMQ (reference sequence). The CDR3 consists of 16 residues. V gave up 3 bases and J gave up 3 bases, with 17 bases separating them. The CDR3 DNA is TGTGCCAGCAGCTTGGGCAGGGGTAGCCTTGAAGAGACCCAGTACTTC. Translation: CASSLGRGSLEETQYF.

The CDR3 region is CASSQDLGTSWAQYF. The CDR3 DNA follows: TGCGCCAGCAGCCAAGATTTGGGGACTAGCTGGGCCCAGTACTTC. The chain uses TRBV4-1 and TRBJ2-5, with 9 bases identical to TRBD2. CDR1 is MGHRA and CDR2 is YSYEKL in the germline V gene. The CDR3 runs 15 residues. With 0 bases clipped from V and 9 bases from J, the junction kept 8 bases outside the gene matches.

The chain uses TRBV19 and TRBJ2-2; D might be TRBD1 (6 bases). The germline V and J ends were trimmed by 1 base and 9 bases, with 9 bases remaining between them. The germline CDR1 and CDR2 sequences are LNHDA and SQIVND (reference sequence). The CDR3 has 13 amino acids. CDR3 bases: TGTGCCAGTAGTATAGCTGGGGGCAGGGAGCTGTTTTTT. Translating gives CASSIAGGRELFF.

As for this clone: The identical CDR3 is also encoded by other nucleotide sequences in the sample. The rearrangement uses TRBV9 and TRBJ1-1; D unclear. Looked up from germline, CDR1 is SGDLS and CDR2 is YYNGEE. The CDR3 totals 14 residues. The germline V and J ends were trimmed by 2 bases and 4 bases, with 12 bases remaining between them. Here the CDR3 reads CASSVSGGSTEAFF. The CDR3 DNA is TGTGCCAGCAGCGTTTCAGGTGGGAGCACTGAAGCTTTCTTT.

V is TRBV7-9 and J is TRBJ2-7, with 8 bases aligning to TRBD1. Trimming cost V 3 bases and J 3 bases; bases outside gene matches: 7. The CDR3 covers 15 residues. Germline CDR1 and CDR2: SEHNR and FQNEAQ (reference sequence). CDR3 bases: TGTGCCAGCAGCTTTTCCGGACAGGGATTCTACGAGCAGTACTTC. Translating gives CASSFSGQGFYEQYF.

The chain is built from TRBV9 and TRBJ1-5; weak D call: TRBD1 (6 bases). There are 15 residues in the CDR3. Trimming removed 3 bases at V and 3 bases at J, with 13 bases between. Germline assignment: CDR1 SGDLS and CDR2 YYNGEE. The CDR3 DNA reads as TGTGCCAGCAGCGAAGGGGGAGGGAACAATCAGCCCCAGCATTTT. This sequence encodes CASSEGGGNNQPQHF.

The chain has TRBV6-5 and TRBJ2-3; a weak D match, TRBD2 (5 bases). With 6 bases removed from V and 2 bases from J, the gap between germline ends came to 9 bases. Germline loops: CDR1 MNHEY, CDR2 SVGAGI. The CDR3 length is 13 residues. The CDR3 loop reads CASRQTNTDTQYF. CDR3 sequence (DNA): TGTGCCAGCAGGCAGACTAACACAGATACGCAGTATTTT.

The J gene is TRBJ2-1, the V gene TRBV29-1, with 7 nucleotides matching TRBD2. J was trimmed by 0 bases and V by 3 bases; bases with no gene match: 5. The CDR3 has 15 residues. CDR1 and CDR2 from the germline V gene are SQVTM and ANQGSEA. As DNA, the CDR3 is TGCAGCGTTGAGGGTAGCGGGTACTCCTACAATGAGCAGTTCTTC. Protein product: CSVEGSGYSYNEQFF.

This rearrangement joins TRBV10-3 to TRBJ1-6; TRBD1 matches 7 bases. The CDR3 is 16 amino acids. V lost 0 bases and J lost 7; bases outside the gene matches: 6. Germline V gene sequence: CDR1 ENHRY, CDR2 SYGVKD. CDR3 residues: CAISESLQGENSPLHF. In DNA form, the CDR3 reads TGTGCCATCAGTGAGTCTCTTCAGGGGGAGAATTCACCCCTCCACTTT.

The V and J genes are TRBV7-6 and TRBJ2-3; 9 nucleotides align to TRBD2. Germline trimming cut 2 bases from V and 2 bases from J; bases unmatched to any gene: 5. This CDR3 region has 16 residues. Germline assignment: CDR1 SGHVS and CDR2 FNYEAQ. The CDR3 spells CASSLNLAGNTDTQYF. CDR3 sequence (DNA): TGTGCCAGCAGCTTAAATCTAGCGGGAAACACAGATACGCAGTATTTT.

This chain joins TRBV20-1 and TRBJ2-2; maybe TRBD1 (5 bases). V lost 7 bases to trimming and J lost 6 bases, with 9 bases between them. The CDR3 is 11 residues long. Germline V gene sequence: CDR1 DFQATT, CDR2 SNEGSKA (reference sequence). The CDR3 bases are TGCAGTGTTCTCAGGGCCGGGGAGCTGTTTTTT. Translating it yields CSVLRAGELFF.

This chain uses TRBV9 with TRBJ2-4; a weak D match, TRBD2 (6 bases). The CDR3 runs to 16 residues. V lost 4 bases, J lost 2 bases, and 16 bases lay in between. Germline CDR1 and CDR2: SGDLS and YYNGEE. The CDR3 nucleotides are TGTGCCAGCAGCTTAGGGGATACTAGCCCCAAAAACATTCAGTACTTC. Translated: CASSLGDTSPKNIQYF. The whole variable domain, filled in from reference TRBV9 and TRBJ2-4, reads DSGVTQTPKHLITATGQRVTLRCSPRSGDLSVYWYQQSLDQGLQFLIQYYNGEERAKGNILERFSAQQFPDLHSELNLSSLELGDSALYFCASSLGDTSPKNIQYFGAGTRLSVL.

This rearrangement joins TRBV15 to TRBJ2-7; D might be TRBD1 or TRBD2, each matching 5 bases. Germline V CDR1 and CDR2: LNHNV, YYDKDF (reference sequence). Trimming left V 1 base short and J 2 bases short, with 12 bases between. This CDR3 has 15 amino acids. Here the CDR3 reads CATSRGGVGAYEQYF. In DNA form, the CDR3 reads TGTGCCACCAGCAGAGGTGGGGTGGGGGCCTACGAGCAGTACTTC.

This sequence joins TRBV5-4 and TRBJ2-3; 10 bases line up with TRBD2. Germline CDR1 reads SGHNT; CDR2 reads YYREEE (reference sequence). The CDR3 spans 17 residues. The trim removed 1 base at V and 0 bases at J, leaving 5 bases unmatched. CDR3 sequence reads: CASSLRLAGASTDTQYF. The CDR3 bases are TGTGCCAGCAGCTTGAGGCTAGCGGGGGCTAGCACAGATACGCAGTATTTT. Variable domain in full (rest from reference TRBV5-4 and TRBJ2-3): ETGVTQSPTHLIKTRGQQVTLRCSSQSGHNTVSWYQQALGQGPQFIFQYYREEENGRGNFPPRFSGLQFPNYSSELNVNALELDDSALYLCASSLRLAGASTDTQYFGPGTRLTVL.

This rearrangement joins TRBV27 to TRBJ1-2, with D possibly matching TRBD1 (5 bases). CDR1 is MNHEY and CDR2 is SMNVEV in the germline V gene (reference sequence). V was shortened by 5 bases and J by 4 bases, with 11 bases between the two germline ends. This CDR3 has 13 residues. CDR3: CASSPGGFYGYTF. CDR3 DNA: TGTGCCAGCAGTCCGGGGGGGTTCTATGGCTACACCTTC.

The rearrangement uses TRBV19 and TRBJ1-5; D might be TRBD1 (5 bases). Looked up from germline, CDR1 is LNHDA and CDR2 is SQIVND (reference sequence). V dropped 7 bases and J dropped 4 bases, with 17 bases sitting between them. This CDR3 is 15 amino acids long. CDR3 nucleotides: TGTGCCAGTACCAACGCAAGGGGTTGGAATCAGCCCCAGCATTTT. It specifies CASTNARGWNQPQHF.